The clone carrying this T cell receptor (beta chain) was observed a few times. The source of the sample is a study of blood T cell repertoires in COVID-19. As for the study in general: Italy, Spain and the United States were the sources of the convalescent and acute COVID-19 samples.

The germline CDR1 and CDR2 sequences are SGHRS and YFSETQ. The V end was cut by 5 bases, the J end by 6 bases, with 15 bases between. The CDR3 runs to 13 residues. The repertoire was sequenced with immunoSEQ multiplex PCR; TCRdb's copy has only in-frame clones and lacks some. Of about 59,000 clones listed, less than 80% are singletons. The chain combines TRBV5-1 with TRBJ2-7, with D possibly being TRBD1 (6 bases). Sequenced material: peripheral blood. This clonotype was sampled from a man between 60 and 75 years old with acute or convalescent COVID-19. This chain's CDR3 is CASSPVQGSEQYF. The CDR3, as DNA: TGCGCCAGCAGTCCTGTACAGGGCAGCGAGCAGTACTTC. Complete variable domain (other parts from reference TRBV5-1 and TRBJ2-7): KAGVTQTPRYLIKTRGQQVTLSCSPISGHRSVSWYQQTPGQGLQFLFEYFSETQRNKGNFPGRFSGRQFSNSRSEMNVSTLELGDSALYLCASSPVQGSEQYFGPGTRLTVT.